Given below is one T cell receptor beta chain in context. This record belongs to a study of blood T cell repertoires in COVID-19. Study overall: Acute-phase and convalescent COVID-19 samples originated in the United States, Italy and Spain.

Two consecutive negative NP/OP PCR tests, clearance, or resolved symptoms defined Cohort 3 recovery. Trimming pared 4 bases from V and 0 bases from J, leaving 3 bases between. Germline-derived CDR1 and CDR2 are LGHDT and YNNKEL (reference sequence). This CDR3 has 13 residues. Original processing methods: Cell counts per sample came from amplifying reference gene primers. The assay was immunoSEQ multiplex PCR, and TCRdb's table has in-frame clones only and misses some. Clone size and the V and J calls come from that table; the DNA yielded D and trimming. This sample carries about 330,000 clones, about 89% of them seen once, and the ten largest clones take under 5.5%.

Sequencing was carried out using PBMCs or T cells enriched from blood (not recorded which). This receptor was obtained from a woman in her twenties or thirties who had recovered from COVID-19. This rearrangement joins TRBV3-1 (or the pseudogene TRBV3-2) to TRBJ2-2; D not resolved. CDR3 bases: TGTGCCAGCAGCCCGGCGAACACCGGGGAGCTGTTTTTT. It codes for CASSPANTGELFF.